Here is one T cell receptor (beta chain) with its context. The sample belongs to a study of T-cell memory formation after mild COVID-19. The CDR3 sequence is 15 residues long. Looked up from germline, CDR1 is SGHRS and CDR2 is YFSETQ. Trimming removed 4 bases at V and 4 bases at J, with 18 bases between. Amplification by 5'RACE using constant-segment primers produced TCR alpha and TCR beta cDNA libraries that carried sample barcodes and UMIs. TCRdb independently ran MiXCR on the 5' RACE reads; one entry per CDR3 protein. The sample shows some 110,000 distinct CDR3 sequences, around 12% of them seen only once.

The rearrangement links TRBV5-1 to TRBJ2-7; TRBD1 might be the D (5 bases). This TCR was recovered from an adult woman who had mild COVID-19 (a few samples of this study predate the infection). Cell type and time point are not known. Material: PBMCs or a T cell subset sorted from them (not recorded which). The CDR3 loop is CASSPQGPSTYEQYF. The CDR3 region has the DNA TGCGCCAGCAGCCCCCAGGGTCCCTCTACGTACGAGCAGTACTTC.